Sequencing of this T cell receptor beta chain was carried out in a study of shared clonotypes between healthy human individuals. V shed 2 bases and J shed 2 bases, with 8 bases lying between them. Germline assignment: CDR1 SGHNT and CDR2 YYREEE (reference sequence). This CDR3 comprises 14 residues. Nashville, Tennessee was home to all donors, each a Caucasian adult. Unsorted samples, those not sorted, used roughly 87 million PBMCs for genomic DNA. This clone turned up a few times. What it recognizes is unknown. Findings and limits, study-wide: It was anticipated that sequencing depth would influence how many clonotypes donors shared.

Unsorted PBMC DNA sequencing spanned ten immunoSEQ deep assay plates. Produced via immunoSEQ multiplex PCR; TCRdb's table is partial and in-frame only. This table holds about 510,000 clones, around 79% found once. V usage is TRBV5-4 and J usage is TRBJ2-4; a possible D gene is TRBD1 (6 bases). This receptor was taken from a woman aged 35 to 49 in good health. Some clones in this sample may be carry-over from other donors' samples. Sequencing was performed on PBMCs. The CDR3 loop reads CASSFQGSKNIQYF. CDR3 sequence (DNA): TGTGCCAGCAGCTTCCAGGGGTCCAAAAACATTCAGTACTTC.